The 24 T cell receptor beta chains below were found in one sample sequenced in a study of PD-1 blockade in mismatch repair-deficient tumors. Sequenced by immunoSEQ multiplex PCR; TCRdb stores in-frame clones only, minus some. The sample lists 40,000 to 65,000 clones; approximately 81% were seen once. The input for sequencing was peripheral blood, taken roughly 21 weeks after starting pembrolizumab. All receptors come from an adult with mismatch repair-deficient cancer.

This clone was counted only a few times. Additional DNA sequences in this sample encode the identical CDR3. The chain uses TRBV28 and TRBJ1-2; TRBD1 matches 9 bases. Germline CDR1 MDHEN, CDR2 SYDVKM. V was clipped by 5 bases and J by 2 bases; unmatched bases: 6. This CDR3 has 15 amino acids. CDR3 in amino acids: CASSTLGQGNYGYTF. The CDR3 coding sequence is TGTGCCAGCAGTACCCTAGGACAGGGGAACTATGGCTACACCTTC.

The chain uses TRBV19 and TRBJ1-5; 7 bases agree with TRBD1. V gave up 4 bases and J gave up 0 bases; unmatched junction bases: 9. This CDR3 has 17 residues. Per germline, CDR1 LNHDA and CDR2 SQIVND (reference sequence). CDR3 sequence: CASSSWDSKISNQPQHF. The CDR3 DNA is TGTGCCAGTAGTAGTTGGGACAGTAAAATTAGCAATCAGCCCCAGCATTTT.

This sequence joins TRBV27 and TRBJ2-7, with D uncertain. V was clipped by 3 bases and J by 6 bases, with 18 bases between them. Germline V gene sequence: CDR1 MNHEY, CDR2 SMNVEV (reference sequence). This CDR3 comprises 15 residues. The CDR3 loop is CASSFGRTTPGEQYF. As DNA, the CDR3 is TGTGCCAGCAGTTTCGGAAGGACCACCCCGGGCGAGCAGTACTTC.

The gene calls are TRBV9 and TRBJ1-5, with 10 bases aligning to TRBD1. Trimming at V came to 3 bases and at J to 6 bases, leaving 6 bases not matched to a gene. CDR1 is SGDLS and CDR2 is YYNGEE in the germline V gene. CDR3 length: 15 amino acids. The CDR3 bases are TGTGCCAGCAGCGCGGGACAGGGGCTTGGTCAGCCCCAGCATTTT. Its translation is CASSAGQGLGQPQHF.

The chain links TRBV7-9 to TRBJ2-7, with TRBD2 matching over 8 bases. The V segment lost 7 bases and the J segment 1 base; nucleotides outside the gene matches: 6. Germline lookup yields CDR1 SEHNR and CDR2 FQNEAQ (reference sequence). The CDR3 spans 14 residues. CDR3: CASNPGGGSYEQYF. The CDR3 DNA reads as TGTGCCAGCAATCCTGGCGGGGGGTCCTACGAGCAGTACTTC.

This sequence joins TRBV12-5 and TRBJ2-5, with TRBD1 matching over 9 bases. Per germline, CDR1 LGHNT and CDR2 FRNRAP. The length of the CDR3 is 15 residues. With V trimmed by 1 base and J by 7 bases, 7 bases remained unmatched. In DNA form, the CDR3 reads TGTGCTAGTGGTTTGGACAGGGGGCGCTTGGGGACCCAGTACTTC. This translates into CASGLDRGRLGTQYF.

V and J are TRBV11-3 and TRBJ2-3; 8 bases map to TRBD2. Germline lookup yields CDR1 SGHNT and CDR2 YENEEA. This CDR3 has 16 residues. The ends lost 5 bases at V and 1 base at J; junction bases unmatched: 8. The CDR3 protein is CASSPPGGGGTDTQYF. The CDR3 DNA reads as TGTGCCAGCAGCCCCCCGGGGGGGGGAGGCACAGATACGCAGTATTTT.

This chain connects TRBV2 to TRBJ1-1; the D is unclear. The CDR3 length is 14 residues. In germline, CDR1 is SNHLY, CDR2 FYNNEI. V lost 6 bases and J lost 3, with 14 bases in between. The CDR3 loop is CASSPTVWDTEAFF. CDR3 in DNA: TGTGCCAGCAGCCCGACGGTGTGGGACACTGAAGCTTTCTTT.

By proportion, this clone is medium-sized (0.01 to 0.1%). The J gene is TRBJ2-1, the V gene TRBV9; TRBD2 matches 11 bases. CDR3 size: 17 residues. Trimming removed 0 bases from V and 6 bases from J; junction bases left unmatched: 8. From germline, CDR1 is SGDLS and CDR2 YYNGEE. CDR3 loop: CASSVVVAGGRINEQFF. DNA for the CDR3: TGTGCCAGCAGCGTAGTAGTAGCGGGAGGGCGTATCAATGAGCAGTTCTTC.

The chain carries TRBV5-1 and TRBJ1-5; no firm D call. Germline assignment: CDR1 SGHRS and CDR2 YFSETQ. CDR3 length: 15 amino acids. Trimming took off 0 bases at V and 6 bases at J, with 13 bases between the two ends. The CDR3 reads CASSLDAGDSQPQHF. The CDR3 DNA is TGCGCCAGCAGCTTGGACGCGGGTGATTCTCAGCCCCAGCATTTT.

J is TRBJ1-2 and V is TRBV6-5; the D is unclear. Germline CDR1 is MNHEY and CDR2 is SVGAGI. This CDR3 is 14 amino acids long. The V end lost 5 bases, the J end lost 7 bases, and 17 bases lay between the germline ends. The CDR3 spells CASSLLTQLSGYTF. The CDR3 coding sequence is TGTGCCAGCAGTCTATTAACTCAACTGTCTGGCTACACCTTC.

The rearrangement uses TRBV7-6 and TRBJ1-1; 9 bases match TRBD1. Losses at the gene ends were 3 bases for V and 4 bases for J; bases not matched to a gene: 6. Germline V gene data show CDR1 as SGHVS and CDR2 as FNYEAQ. This CDR3 spans 15 amino acids. The CDR3 DNA follows: TGTGCCAGCAGCTTCACCGGGACAGGGATCACTGAAGCTTTCTTT. Translation gives CASSFTGTGITEAFF.

The V gene is TRBV19, the J gene TRBJ2-6; D may be TRBD1 or TRBD2 (5 bases each). The CDR3 sequence is 16 residues long. CDR1 is LNHDA, CDR2 SQIVND, per germline (reference sequence). V shed 5 bases and J shed 0 bases, with 11 bases lying between them. CDR3 loop: CASSRGPSSGANVLTF. The CDR3 coding sequence is TGTGCCAGTAGTCGGGGACCATCCTCTGGGGCCAACGTCCTGACTTTC.

This sequence joins TRBV4-2 and TRBJ1-2; 7 bases fit TRBD1. Germline V gene sequence: CDR1 LGHNA, CDR2 YNFKEQ. V was clipped by 0 bases and J by 4 bases; unmatched bases: 8. The CDR3 length is 16 residues. CDR3 bases: TGTGCCAGCAGCCAAGAAACATGGGACAGAAGCTATGGCTACACCTTC. It is translated as CASSQETWDRSYGYTF.

V usage is TRBV7-9 and J usage is TRBJ2-7; the D gene could be TRBD1 or TRBD2 (6 bases each). The CDR3 sequence is 16 residues long. Trimming cost V 0 bases and J 3 bases, with 15 bases left between them. CDR1 is SEHNR, CDR2 FQNEAQ, per germline (reference sequence). The DNA for the CDR3 is TGTGCCAGCAGCTTAGCCGGGGGCCCCACAGACTACGAGCAGTACTTC. It encodes CASSLAGGPTDYEQYF.

V gene TRBV19 combines with J gene TRBJ1-1; no clear D. From germline, CDR1 is LNHDA and CDR2 SQIVND (reference sequence). V dropped 3 bases and J dropped 11 bases, with 19 bases sitting between them. CDR3 size: 14 residues. CDR3 amino acids: CASSMSGPGLYAFF. CDR3 nucleotide sequence: TGTGCCAGTAGTATGAGCGGTCCGGGTCTCTATGCTTTCTTT.

The chain joins TRBV5-4 to TRBJ1-2; TRBD1 aligns across 7 bases. The V and J ends lost 2 bases and 4 bases, in that order; junction bases with no gene match: 11. The CDR3 extends over 16 amino acids. CDR1 and CDR2 (germline): SGHNT, YYREEE (reference sequence). Written as DNA, the CDR3 is TGTGCCAGCAGCTTTGGGACAGCAAGAACCTCCTATGGCTACACCTTC. It encodes CASSFGTARTSYGYTF.

As DNA, the CDR3 is TGTGCCTGGAGTGAAGTGACAGGGTCGGGCTATGGCTACACCTTC. Translation: CAWSEVTGSGYGYTF. The rearrangement uses TRBV30 and TRBJ1-2; 7 nucleotides match TRBD1. V gave up 1 base and J gave up 4 bases; unmatched junction bases: 9. Germline assignment: CDR1 GTSNPN and CDR2 SVGIG (reference sequence). This CDR3 comprises 15 residues.

This clone appeared a single time. V gene TRBV2 combines with J gene TRBJ2-1; D call uncertain. The CDR3 has 10 residues. Germline assignment: CDR1 SNHLY and CDR2 FYNNEI. Trimming removed 6 bases from V and 5 bases from J, with 2 bases in between. This CDR3 reads CASRDNEQFF. The CDR3 DNA sequence: TGTGCCAGCAGGGACAATGAGCAGTTCTTC.

The CDR3 DNA reads as TGCGCCAGCAGCTTGGGGCCCTCCTCCTACGAGCAGTACTTC. Protein sequence: CASSLGPSSYEQYF. V and J are TRBV5-1 and TRBJ2-7; D is unresolved. The CDR3 contains 14 residues. Germline CDR1 and CDR2: SGHRS and YFSETQ. Trimming pared 0 bases from V and 0 bases from J, leaving 7 bases between.

V gene TRBV7-6 combines with J gene TRBJ1-1; D not certain. The CDR3 contains 17 residues. The germline CDR1 and CDR2 sequences are SGHVS and FNYEAQ. V was cut by 2 bases and J by 1 base, with 17 bases left in between. The chain's CDR3 is CASSLSAGILKNTEAFF. In DNA, the CDR3 is TGTGCCAGCAGCTTAAGTGCGGGGATCCTGAAGAACACTGAAGCTTTCTTT.

This clone was detected only a few times. This chain uses TRBV7-9 with TRBJ2-7, with D possibly matching TRBD2 (6 bases). Trimming pared 3 bases from V and 0 bases from J, leaving 12 bases between. The CDR3 has 15 residues. In germline, CDR1 is SEHNR, CDR2 FQNEAQ (reference sequence). CDR3 sequence reads: CASSFRTGDSYEQYF. The CDR3 nucleotides are TGTGCCAGCAGCTTTCGGACGGGGGACTCCTACGAGCAGTACTTC.

The chain couples TRBV4-2 to TRBJ2-5; TRBD2 matches 9 bases. The CDR3 is made up of 18 amino acids. V gave up 5 bases and J gave up 4 bases; unmatched junction bases: 17. From germline, CDR1 is LGHNA and CDR2 YNFKEQ. This CDR3 is CASSLLQRREGRRETQYF. The CDR3 coding sequence is TGTGCCAGCAGCTTGTTACAGCGGCGGGAGGGAAGGAGAGAGACCCAGTACTTC.

The chain joins TRBV7-3 to TRBJ2-1; 11 bases line up with TRBD2. The J segment lost 6 bases and the V segment lost 2 bases, leaving 9 bases of the junction unmatched. The CDR3 runs 17 residues. CDR1 SGHTA and CDR2 FQGTGA come from the germline V gene. CDR3 nucleotides: TGTGCCAGCAGCTTAGCTCCACTAGCGGGAGTCGCCAATGAGCAGTTCTTC. It yields the protein CASSLAPLAGVANEQFF. The variable domain in full, completed from reference TRBV7-3 and TRBJ2-1, reads GAGVSQTPSNKVTEKGKYVELRCDPISGHTALYWYRQSLGQGPEFLIYFQGTGAADDSGLPNDRFFAVRPEGSVSTLKIQRTERGDSAVYLCASSLAPLAGVANEQFFGPGTRLTVL.